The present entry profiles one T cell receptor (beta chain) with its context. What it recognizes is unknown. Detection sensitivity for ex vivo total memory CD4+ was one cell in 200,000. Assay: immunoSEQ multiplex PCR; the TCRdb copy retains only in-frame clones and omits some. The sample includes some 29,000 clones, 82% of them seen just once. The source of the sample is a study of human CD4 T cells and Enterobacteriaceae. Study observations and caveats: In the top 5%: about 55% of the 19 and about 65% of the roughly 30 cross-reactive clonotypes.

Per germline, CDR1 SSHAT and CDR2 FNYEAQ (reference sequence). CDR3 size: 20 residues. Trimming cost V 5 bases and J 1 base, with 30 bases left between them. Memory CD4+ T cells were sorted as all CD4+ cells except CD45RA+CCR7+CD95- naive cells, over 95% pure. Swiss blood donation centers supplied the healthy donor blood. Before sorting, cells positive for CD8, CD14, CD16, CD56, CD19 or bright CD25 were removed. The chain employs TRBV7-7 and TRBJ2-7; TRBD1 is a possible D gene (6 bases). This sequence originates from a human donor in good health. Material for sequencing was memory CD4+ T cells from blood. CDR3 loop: CASSVPNFPGTTPISYEQYF. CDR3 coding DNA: TGTGCCAGCAGCGTACCGAACTTCCCCGGGACAACTCCCATATCCTACGAGCAGTACTTC.